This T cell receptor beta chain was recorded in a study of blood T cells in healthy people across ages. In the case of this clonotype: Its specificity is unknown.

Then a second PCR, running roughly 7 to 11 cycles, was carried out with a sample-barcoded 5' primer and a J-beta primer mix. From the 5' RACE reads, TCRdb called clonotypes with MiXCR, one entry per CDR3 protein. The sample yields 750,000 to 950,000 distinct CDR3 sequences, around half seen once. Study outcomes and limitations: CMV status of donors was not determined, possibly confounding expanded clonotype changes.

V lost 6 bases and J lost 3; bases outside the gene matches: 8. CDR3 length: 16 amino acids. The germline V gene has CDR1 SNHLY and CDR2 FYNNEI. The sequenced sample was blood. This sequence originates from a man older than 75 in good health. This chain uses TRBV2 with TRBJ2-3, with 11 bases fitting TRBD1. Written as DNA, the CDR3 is TGTGCCAGCAGAGCACGGGACAGGGGGTGGACAGATACGCAGTATTTT. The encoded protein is CASRARDRGWTDTQYF. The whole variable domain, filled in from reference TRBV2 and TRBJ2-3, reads EPEVTQTPSHQVTQMGQEVILRCVPISNHLYFYWYRQILGQKVEFLVSFYNNEISEKSEIFDDQFSVERPDGSNFTLKIRSTKLEDSAMYFCASRARDRGWTDTQYFGPGTRLTVL.